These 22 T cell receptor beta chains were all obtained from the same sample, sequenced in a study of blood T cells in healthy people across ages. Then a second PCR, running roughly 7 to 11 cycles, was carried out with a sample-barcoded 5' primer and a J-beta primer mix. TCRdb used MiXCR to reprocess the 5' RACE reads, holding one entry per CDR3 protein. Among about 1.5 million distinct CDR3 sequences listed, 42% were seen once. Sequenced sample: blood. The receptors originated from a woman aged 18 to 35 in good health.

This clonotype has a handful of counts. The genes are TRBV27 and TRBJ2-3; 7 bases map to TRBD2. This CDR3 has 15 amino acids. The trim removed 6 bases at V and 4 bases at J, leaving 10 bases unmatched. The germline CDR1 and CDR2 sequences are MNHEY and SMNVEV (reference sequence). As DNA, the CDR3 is TGTGCCAGCAGGGAGAGAGGGGAGGGAGCAGATACGCAGTATTTT. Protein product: CASRERGEGADTQYF.

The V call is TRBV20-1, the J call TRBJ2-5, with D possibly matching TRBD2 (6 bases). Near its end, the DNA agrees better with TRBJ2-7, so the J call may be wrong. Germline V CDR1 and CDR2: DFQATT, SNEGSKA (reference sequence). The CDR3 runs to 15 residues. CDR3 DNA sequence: TGCAGTGCTAGGATGGGGGGAGATTACACCTACGAGCAGTACTTC. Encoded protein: CSARMGGDYTYEQYF.

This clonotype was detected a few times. Here the CDR3 DNA reads TGTGCCAGCAGTGCGGACGGTTTCTACGAGCAGTACTTC. It translates to CASSADGFYEQYF. The chain is built from TRBV6-1 and TRBJ2-4; D gene unclear. The DNA matches TRBJ2-7 better at its end, which makes the J call doubtful. This CDR3 has 13 amino acids. Germline V gives CDR1 MNHNS, CDR2 SASEGT.

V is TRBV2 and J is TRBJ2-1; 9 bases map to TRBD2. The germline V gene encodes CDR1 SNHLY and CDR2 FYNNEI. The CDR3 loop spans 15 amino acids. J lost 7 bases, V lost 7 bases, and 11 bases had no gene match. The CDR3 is CASNFQREVRNEQFF. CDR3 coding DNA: TGTGCCAGCAACTTCCAGCGGGAGGTTCGGAATGAGCAGTTCTTC.

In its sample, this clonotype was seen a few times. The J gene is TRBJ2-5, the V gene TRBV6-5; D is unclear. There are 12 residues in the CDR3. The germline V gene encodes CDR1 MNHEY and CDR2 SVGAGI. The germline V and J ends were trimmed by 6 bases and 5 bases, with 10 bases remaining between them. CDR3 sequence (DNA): TGTGCCAGCAGCGGTGGGCGGGAGACCCAGTACTTC. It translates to CASSGGRETQYF.

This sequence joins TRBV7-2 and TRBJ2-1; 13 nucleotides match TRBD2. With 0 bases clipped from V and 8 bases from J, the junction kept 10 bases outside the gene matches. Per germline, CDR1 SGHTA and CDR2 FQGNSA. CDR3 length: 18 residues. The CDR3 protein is CASSLALAGGPGIHEQFF. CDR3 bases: TGTGCCAGCAGCTTAGCACTAGCGGGAGGGCCGGGGATCCATGAGCAGTTCTTC.

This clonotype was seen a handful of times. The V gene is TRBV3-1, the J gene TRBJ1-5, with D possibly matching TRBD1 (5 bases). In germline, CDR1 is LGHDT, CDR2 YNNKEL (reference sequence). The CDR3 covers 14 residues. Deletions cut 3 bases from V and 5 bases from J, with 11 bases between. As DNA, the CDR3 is TGTGCCAGCAGCCATATGGGACGGGATCAGCCCCAGCATTTT. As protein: CASSHMGRDQPQHF. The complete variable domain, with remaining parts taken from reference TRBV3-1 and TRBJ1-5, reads DTAVSQTPKYLVTQMGNDKSIKCEQNLGHDTMYWYKQDSKKFLKIMFSYNNKELIINETVPNRFSPKSPDKAHLNLHINSLELGDSAVYFCASSHMGRDQPQHFGDGTRLSIL.

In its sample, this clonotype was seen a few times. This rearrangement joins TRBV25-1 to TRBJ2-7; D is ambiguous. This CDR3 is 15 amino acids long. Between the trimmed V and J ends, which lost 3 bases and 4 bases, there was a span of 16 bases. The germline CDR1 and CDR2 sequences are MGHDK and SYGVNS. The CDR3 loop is CASSDSIGVPYEQYF. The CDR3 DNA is TGTGCCAGCAGTGATTCTATCGGTGTGCCTTACGAGCAGTACTTC.

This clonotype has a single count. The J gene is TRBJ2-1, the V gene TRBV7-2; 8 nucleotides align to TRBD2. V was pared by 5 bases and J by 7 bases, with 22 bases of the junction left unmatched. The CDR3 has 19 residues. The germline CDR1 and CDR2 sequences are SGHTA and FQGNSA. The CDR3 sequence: CASSPMVRASGLKRNEQFF. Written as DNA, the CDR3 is TGTGCCAGCAGCCCCATGGTAAGGGCTAGCGGGCTTAAGAGGAATGAGCAGTTCTTC.

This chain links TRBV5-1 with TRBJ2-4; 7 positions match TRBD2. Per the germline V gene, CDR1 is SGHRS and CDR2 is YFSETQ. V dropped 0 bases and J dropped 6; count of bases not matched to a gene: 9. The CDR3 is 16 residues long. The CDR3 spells CASSLAGASGINIQYF. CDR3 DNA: TGCGCCAGCAGCTTGGCCGGGGCTAGCGGAATAAACATTCAGTACTTC.

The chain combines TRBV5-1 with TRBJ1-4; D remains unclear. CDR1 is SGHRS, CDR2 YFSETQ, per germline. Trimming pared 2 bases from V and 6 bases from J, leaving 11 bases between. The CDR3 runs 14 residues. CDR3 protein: CASSFGSMDEKLFF. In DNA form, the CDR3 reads TGCGCCAGCAGCTTCGGCAGTATGGATGAAAAACTGTTTTTT.

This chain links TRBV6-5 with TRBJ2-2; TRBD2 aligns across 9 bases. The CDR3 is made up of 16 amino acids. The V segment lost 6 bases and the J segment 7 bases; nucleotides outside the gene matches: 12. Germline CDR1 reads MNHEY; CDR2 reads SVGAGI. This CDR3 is CASSIPWRGGHGELFF. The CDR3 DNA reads TGTGCCAGCAGCATCCCATGGCGGGGGGGCCACGGGGAGCTGTTTTTT.

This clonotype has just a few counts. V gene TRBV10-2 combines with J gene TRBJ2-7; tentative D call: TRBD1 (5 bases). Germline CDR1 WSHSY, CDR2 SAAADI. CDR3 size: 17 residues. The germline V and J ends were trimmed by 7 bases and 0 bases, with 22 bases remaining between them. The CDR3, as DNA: TGCGCCAGCAAGTCTGTTGGGGCCAGGACCCTCTCCTACGAGCAGTACTTC. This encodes CASKSVGARTLSYEQYF.

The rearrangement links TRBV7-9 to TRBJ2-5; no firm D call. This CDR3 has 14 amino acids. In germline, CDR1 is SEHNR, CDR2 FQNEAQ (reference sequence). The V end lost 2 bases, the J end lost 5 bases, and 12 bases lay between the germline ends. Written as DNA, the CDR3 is TGTGCCAGCAGCTTATCTTCTGGTGCTGAGACCCAGTACTTC. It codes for CASSLSSGAETQYF.

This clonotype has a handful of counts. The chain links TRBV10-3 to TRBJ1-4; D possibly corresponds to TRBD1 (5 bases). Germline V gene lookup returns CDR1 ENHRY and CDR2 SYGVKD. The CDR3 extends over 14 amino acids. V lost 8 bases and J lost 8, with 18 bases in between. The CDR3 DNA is TGTGCCATCGGAGAAGACAGCCAGGGAGAAAAACTGTTTTTT. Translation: CAIGEDSQGEKLFF.

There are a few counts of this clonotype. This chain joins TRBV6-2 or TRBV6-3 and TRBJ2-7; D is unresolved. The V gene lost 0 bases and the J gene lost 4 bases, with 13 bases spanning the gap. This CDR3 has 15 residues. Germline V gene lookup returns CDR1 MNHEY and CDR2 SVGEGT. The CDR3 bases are TGTGCCAGCAGTTACTCATTAGACTCGGAGTACGAGCAGTACTTC. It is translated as CASSYSLDSEYEQYF.

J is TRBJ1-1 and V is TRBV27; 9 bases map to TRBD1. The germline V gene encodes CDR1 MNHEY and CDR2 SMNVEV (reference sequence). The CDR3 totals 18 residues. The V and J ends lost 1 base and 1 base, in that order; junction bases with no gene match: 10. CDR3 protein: CASSLFGTGSLRNTEAFF. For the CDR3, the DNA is TGTGCCAGCAGTTTATTCGGGACAGGGTCTCTCAGGAACACTGAAGCTTTCTTT.

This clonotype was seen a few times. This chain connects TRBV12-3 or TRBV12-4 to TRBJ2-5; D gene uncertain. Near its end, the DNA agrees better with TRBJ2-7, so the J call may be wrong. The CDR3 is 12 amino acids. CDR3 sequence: CASSLGRVEQYF. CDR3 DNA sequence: TGTGCCAGCAGTTTGGGAAGGGTCGAGCAGTACTTC.

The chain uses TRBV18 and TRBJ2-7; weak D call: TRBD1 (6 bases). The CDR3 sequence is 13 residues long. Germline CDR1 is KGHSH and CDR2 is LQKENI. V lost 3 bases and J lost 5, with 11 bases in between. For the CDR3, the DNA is TGTGCCAGCTCACCGACTTGGGGGCACGAGCAGTACTTC. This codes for CASSPTWGHEQYF. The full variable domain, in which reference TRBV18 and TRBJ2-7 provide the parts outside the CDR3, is NAGVMQNPRHLVRRRGQEARLRCSPMKGHSHVYWYRQLPEEGLKFMVYLQKENIIDESGMPKERFSAEFPKEGPSILRIQQVVRGDSAAYFCASSPTWGHEQYFGPGTRLTVT.

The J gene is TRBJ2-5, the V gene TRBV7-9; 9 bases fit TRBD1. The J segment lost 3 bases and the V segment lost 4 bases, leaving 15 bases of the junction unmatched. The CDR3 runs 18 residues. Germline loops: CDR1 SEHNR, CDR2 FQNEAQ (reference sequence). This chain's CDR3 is CASSSTLTIWDREETQYF. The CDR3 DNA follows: TGTGCCAGCAGCTCAACCCTCACGATTTGGGACAGGGAAGAGACCCAGTACTTC. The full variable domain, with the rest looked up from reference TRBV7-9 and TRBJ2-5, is DTGVSQNPRHKITKRGQNVTFRCDPISEHNRLYWYRQTLGQGPEFLTYFQNEAQLEKSRLLSDRFSAERPKGSFSTLEIQRTEQGDSAMYLCASSSTLTIWDREETQYFGPGTRLLVL.

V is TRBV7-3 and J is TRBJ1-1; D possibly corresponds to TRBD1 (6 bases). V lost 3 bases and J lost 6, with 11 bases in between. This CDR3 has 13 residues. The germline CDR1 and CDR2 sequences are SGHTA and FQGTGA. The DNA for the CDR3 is TGTGCCAGCAGCTTCCACAGGGAGGCTGAAGCTTTCTTT. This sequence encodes CASSFHREAEAFF. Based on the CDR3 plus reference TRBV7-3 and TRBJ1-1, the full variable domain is GAGVSQTPSNKVTEKGKYVELRCDPISGHTALYWYRQSLGQGPEFLIYFQGTGAADDSGLPNDRFFAVRPEGSVSTLKIQRTERGDSAVYLCASSFHREAEAFFGQGTRLTVV.

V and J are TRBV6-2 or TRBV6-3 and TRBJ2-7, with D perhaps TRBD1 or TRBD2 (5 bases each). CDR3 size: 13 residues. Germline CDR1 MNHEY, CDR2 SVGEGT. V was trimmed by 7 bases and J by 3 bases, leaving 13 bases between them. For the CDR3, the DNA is TGTGCCAGCATGAGGGACGCGCTCTACGAGCAGTACTTC. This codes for CASMRDALYEQYF.